The 6 T cell receptor beta chains below were found in one sample sequenced in a study of response to subunit inactivated influenza vaccine. TCRdb passed the RT-PCR reads through MiXCR, listing each CDR3 protein once. The repertoire holds around 570,000 distinct CDR3 sequences, with around 10% as singletons. The same sample was also studied in work on T cells expressing NK-cell markers. From that paper: Beta-chain TCR cDNA was generated via 5'RACE template switching with UMIs.

The material sequenced was PBMCs from blood, taken on the day of vaccination. The source is a man in his forties or fifties who received an inactivated influenza vaccine.

V usage is TRBV5-1 and J usage is TRBJ2-1; 15 bases are a match to TRBD2. The CDR3 is made up of 16 amino acids. V was clipped by 4 bases and J by 6 bases; unmatched bases: 5. Germline loops: CDR1 SGHRS, CDR2 YFSETQ. The CDR3 DNA is TGCGCCAGCAGCCAGGGACTAGCGGGGGGATTCAATGAGCAGTTCTTC. This translates into CASSQGLAGGFNEQFF. The variable domain in full, completed from reference TRBV5-1 and TRBJ2-1, reads KAGVTQTPRYLIKTRGQQVTLSCSPISGHRSVSWYQQTPGQGLQFLFEYFSETQRNKGNFPGRFSGRQFSNSRSEMNVSTLELGDSALYLCASSQGLAGGFNEQFFGPGTRLTVL.

The chain is built from TRBV18 and TRBJ2-7; D might be TRBD1 (5 bases). This CDR3 is 14 amino acids long. Trimming removed 4 bases from V and 4 bases from J, with 14 bases in between. Germline V gives CDR1 KGHSH, CDR2 LQKENI. The DNA for the CDR3 is TGTGCCAGCTCACTAAACCAGGGTGAATACGAGCAGTACTTC. It translates to CASSLNQGEYEQYF. Full variable domain (missing parts from reference TRBV18 and TRBJ2-7): NAGVMQNPRHLVRRRGQEARLRCSPMKGHSHVYWYRQLPEEGLKFMVYLQKENIIDESGMPKERFSAEFPKEGPSILRIQQVVRGDSAAYFCASSLNQGEYEQYFGPGTRLTVT.

This clonotype occurred many times. The rearrangement links TRBV11-2 to TRBJ1-2, with D maybe TRBD1 (5 bases). This CDR3 region has 16 residues. Looked up from germline, CDR1 is SGHAT and CDR2 is FQNNGV. Trimming cost V 5 bases and J 7 bases, with 23 bases left between them. The DNA of the CDR3 is TGTGCCAGCAGCAACCCCGGCCCCCCAGGGCTCGGTGGCTACACCTTC. This codes for CASSNPGPPGLGGYTF. The whole variable domain, remainder taken from reference TRBV11-2 and TRBJ1-2, is EAGVAQSPRYKIIEKRQSVAFWCNPISGHATLYWYQQILGQGPKLLIQFQNNGVVDDSQLPKDRFSAERLKGVDSTLKIQPAKLEDSAVYLCASSNPGPPGLGGYTFGSGTRLTVV.

This clonotype showed up many times. This sequence joins TRBV2 and TRBJ2-3, with D maybe TRBD1 (6 bases). The V gene lost 6 bases and the J gene lost 5 bases, with 18 bases spanning the gap. The CDR3 is made up of 15 amino acids. Germline-derived CDR1 and CDR2 are SNHLY and FYNNEI. This CDR3 is CASRGDITRGDTQYF. In nucleotides, the CDR3 is TGTGCCAGCAGGGGGGACATTACAAGGGGAGATACGCAGTATTTT. Filled out from reference TRBV2 and TRBJ2-3, the complete variable domain reads EPEVTQTPSHQVTQMGQEVILRCVPISNHLYFYWYRQILGQKVEFLVSFYNNEISEKSEIFDDQFSVERPDGSNFTLKIRSTKLEDSAMYFCASRGDITRGDTQYFGPGTRLTVL.

This clonotype showed up just a few times. J is TRBJ2-5 and V is TRBV5-6, with 9 bases aligning to TRBD1. Unmatched junction bases numbered 10, after V lost 2 bases and J lost 5 bases. In germline, CDR1 is SGHDT, CDR2 YYEEEE. This CDR3 spans 16 amino acids. The CDR3 is CASSFTGTGTDETQYF. CDR3 sequence (DNA): TGTGCCAGCAGCTTCACCGGGACAGGGACCGATGAGACCCAGTACTTC.

This clonotype was recorded a few times. One end of the junction fails to match germline, which may point to a read error. The chain combines TRBV6-1 with TRBJ1-2; 7 bases fit TRBD1. CDR1 and CDR2 from the germline V gene are MNHNS and SASEGT. The CDR3 sequence is 16 residues long. CDR3 protein: CAGSPLPDRAAGGYTF. As DNA, the CDR3 is TGTGCCGGCAGCCCCCTCCCAGACAGGGCTGCGGGAGGCTACACCTTC.